This TCR beta chain was observed in a study of blood T cell repertoires in COVID-19. Study overall: Acute and convalescent COVID-19 samples came from the United States, Italy and Spain.

The CDR3 covers 15 residues. The V and J ends lost 4 bases and 1 base, in that order; junction bases with no gene match: 7. CDR1 is SGHKS, CDR2 YYEKEE, per germline (reference sequence). Per the original methods: Estimation of nucleated cell counts was performed using reference gene primer amplification. Repertoires were generated with immunoSEQ multiplex PCR, while TCRdb's copy carries only in-frame clones and drops some. V and J calls plus clone size are reproduced from that table; the DNA served to infer D and trimming. The sample has 400,000 or so clones, roughly 86% seen once. Sample: peripheral blood. This chain joins TRBV5-5 and TRBJ2-5, with 7 bases that match TRBD2. The source is a human donor in a cohort sampled during active COVID-19. The CDR3 DNA follows: TGTGCCAGCAGCCTCCGGGACTACACCCAAGAGACCCAGTACTTC. This translates into CASSLRDYTQETQYF.